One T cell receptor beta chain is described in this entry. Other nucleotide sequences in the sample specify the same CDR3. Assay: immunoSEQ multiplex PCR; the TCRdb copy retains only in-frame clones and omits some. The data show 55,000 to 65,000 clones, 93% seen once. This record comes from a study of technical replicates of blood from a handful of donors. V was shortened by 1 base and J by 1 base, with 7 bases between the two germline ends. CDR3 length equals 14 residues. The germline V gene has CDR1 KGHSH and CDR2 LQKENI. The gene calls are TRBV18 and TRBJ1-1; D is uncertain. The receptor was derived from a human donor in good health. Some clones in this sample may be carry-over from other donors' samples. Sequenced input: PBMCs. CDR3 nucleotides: TGTGCCAGCTCACCACTCTCCGGGAACACTGAAGCTTTCTTT. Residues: CASSPLSGNTEAFF.